The rows below give T cell receptor beta chains drawn from one sample of a study of T cells in Graves' hyperthyroidism and ophthalmopathy. MiXCR, run by TCRdb on the multiplex PCR reads, gives a single entry per CDR3 protein. The sample has 750,000 to 950,000 distinct CDR3 sequences, roughly 40% seen once; the top ten hold 7.5% to 9.5%. The sample taken for sequencing was blood. The receptors were gathered from a man between 18 and 29 years old with Graves' hyperthyroidism. CDR3s include the opening cysteine and the closing phenylalanine or tryptophan. The size of a clone is reported for some rows only, either as once, few or many, or as a class for expanded clones.

TRBJ2-5 many TRBV4-2 CASSQGTKETQYF
TRBJ2-1 NA TRBV2 CASRWEGAGNEQFF
TRBJ2-7 NA TRBV27 CASSLAGPHYEQYF
TRBJ1-1 NA TRBV7-9 CASSLLDGEAFF
TRBJ2-2 few TRBV2 CASIGLAGGSGELFF
TRBJ1-1 many TRBV2 CASRRTPGEAFF
TRBJ1-1 NA TRBV11-2 CASSFKWNTEAFF
TRBJ2-5 NA TRBV5-4 CASSLVSSETQYF
TRBJ1-6 few TRBV5-1 CASRTTGGASSPLHF
TRBJ2-5 many TRBV7-9 CASSPEAGTETQYF
TRBJ2-7 NA TRBV25-1 CASYIGVGTSGYEQYF
TRBJ1-5 NA TRBV4-2 CASSQDLVNRNQPQHF
TRBJ1-2 many TRBV5-4 CASSDGTGGGYTF
TRBJ1-5 NA TRBV7-9 CASSPEGGGRIYLNQPQHF
TRBJ2-7 NA TRBV16 CASSLDLTSGAYEQYF
TRBJ1-1 NA TRBV5-1 CASSLQRDTEAFF
TRBJ2-7 few TRBV7-2 CASSHGQGIKEQYF
TRBJ1-5 many TRBV7-9 CASSMSTGNQPQHF
TRBJ2-6 NA TRBV11-2 CASSFSGTNVLTF
TRBJ1-5 few TRBV7-2 CASSLASGGGYQPQHF
TRBJ2-7 few TRBV20-1 CSARLRDSYEQYF
TRBJ2-7 NA TRBV7-9 CASSLRRGGEDEQYF
TRBJ2-2 few TRBV2 CASSRRLTGELFF
TRBJ2-5 NA TRBV7-8 CASSPKARTGVMAGAPQYF
TRBJ1-1 many TRBV20-1 CSAPPGITEAFF
TRBJ2-5 once TRBV7-6 CASSFWGPQETQYF
TRBJ1-1 few TRBV5-1 CASSFWGVNTEAFF
TRBJ2-3 few TRBV2 CASGGTGSDTQYF
TRBJ1-1 many TRBV10-3 CAISPDGQSEAFF
TRBJ2-7 NA TRBV7-6 CASSLDAGTGHYEQYF
TRBJ1-5 many TRBV28 CASSISAAVEHF
TRBJ1-4 many TRBV2 CASRPRGGLNEKLFF
TRBJ2-7 NA TRBV5-1 CASSLVRDPFSYEQYF
TRBJ1-2 NA TRBV11-2 CASSRDRGAFGGGYTF
TRBJ1-1 NA TRBV10-3 CASSYTEDSTEAFF
TRBJ2-2 NA TRBV12-3/TRBV12-4 CASTSLGVAGELFF
TRBJ1-5 many TRBV2 CASSWDRVMGQPQHF
TRBJ1-1 NA TRBV2 CASSPNSPGHFHTEAFF
TRBJ1-5 NA TRBV12-3/TRBV12-4 CASNSGTRNQPQHF
TRBJ1-5 many TRBV7-6 CASSLVAGLNQPQHF
TRBJ1-2 few TRBV6-5 CASSYSKGAYGYTF
TRBJ2-7 NA TRBV7-9 CASSPPIYGSYEQYF
TRBJ1-1 many TRBV9 CASSGGSRDEAFF
TRBJ2-6 many TRBV11-2 CASSLALSGANVLTF
TRBJ2-5 many TRBV4-1 CASSQRGLAGGRETQYF